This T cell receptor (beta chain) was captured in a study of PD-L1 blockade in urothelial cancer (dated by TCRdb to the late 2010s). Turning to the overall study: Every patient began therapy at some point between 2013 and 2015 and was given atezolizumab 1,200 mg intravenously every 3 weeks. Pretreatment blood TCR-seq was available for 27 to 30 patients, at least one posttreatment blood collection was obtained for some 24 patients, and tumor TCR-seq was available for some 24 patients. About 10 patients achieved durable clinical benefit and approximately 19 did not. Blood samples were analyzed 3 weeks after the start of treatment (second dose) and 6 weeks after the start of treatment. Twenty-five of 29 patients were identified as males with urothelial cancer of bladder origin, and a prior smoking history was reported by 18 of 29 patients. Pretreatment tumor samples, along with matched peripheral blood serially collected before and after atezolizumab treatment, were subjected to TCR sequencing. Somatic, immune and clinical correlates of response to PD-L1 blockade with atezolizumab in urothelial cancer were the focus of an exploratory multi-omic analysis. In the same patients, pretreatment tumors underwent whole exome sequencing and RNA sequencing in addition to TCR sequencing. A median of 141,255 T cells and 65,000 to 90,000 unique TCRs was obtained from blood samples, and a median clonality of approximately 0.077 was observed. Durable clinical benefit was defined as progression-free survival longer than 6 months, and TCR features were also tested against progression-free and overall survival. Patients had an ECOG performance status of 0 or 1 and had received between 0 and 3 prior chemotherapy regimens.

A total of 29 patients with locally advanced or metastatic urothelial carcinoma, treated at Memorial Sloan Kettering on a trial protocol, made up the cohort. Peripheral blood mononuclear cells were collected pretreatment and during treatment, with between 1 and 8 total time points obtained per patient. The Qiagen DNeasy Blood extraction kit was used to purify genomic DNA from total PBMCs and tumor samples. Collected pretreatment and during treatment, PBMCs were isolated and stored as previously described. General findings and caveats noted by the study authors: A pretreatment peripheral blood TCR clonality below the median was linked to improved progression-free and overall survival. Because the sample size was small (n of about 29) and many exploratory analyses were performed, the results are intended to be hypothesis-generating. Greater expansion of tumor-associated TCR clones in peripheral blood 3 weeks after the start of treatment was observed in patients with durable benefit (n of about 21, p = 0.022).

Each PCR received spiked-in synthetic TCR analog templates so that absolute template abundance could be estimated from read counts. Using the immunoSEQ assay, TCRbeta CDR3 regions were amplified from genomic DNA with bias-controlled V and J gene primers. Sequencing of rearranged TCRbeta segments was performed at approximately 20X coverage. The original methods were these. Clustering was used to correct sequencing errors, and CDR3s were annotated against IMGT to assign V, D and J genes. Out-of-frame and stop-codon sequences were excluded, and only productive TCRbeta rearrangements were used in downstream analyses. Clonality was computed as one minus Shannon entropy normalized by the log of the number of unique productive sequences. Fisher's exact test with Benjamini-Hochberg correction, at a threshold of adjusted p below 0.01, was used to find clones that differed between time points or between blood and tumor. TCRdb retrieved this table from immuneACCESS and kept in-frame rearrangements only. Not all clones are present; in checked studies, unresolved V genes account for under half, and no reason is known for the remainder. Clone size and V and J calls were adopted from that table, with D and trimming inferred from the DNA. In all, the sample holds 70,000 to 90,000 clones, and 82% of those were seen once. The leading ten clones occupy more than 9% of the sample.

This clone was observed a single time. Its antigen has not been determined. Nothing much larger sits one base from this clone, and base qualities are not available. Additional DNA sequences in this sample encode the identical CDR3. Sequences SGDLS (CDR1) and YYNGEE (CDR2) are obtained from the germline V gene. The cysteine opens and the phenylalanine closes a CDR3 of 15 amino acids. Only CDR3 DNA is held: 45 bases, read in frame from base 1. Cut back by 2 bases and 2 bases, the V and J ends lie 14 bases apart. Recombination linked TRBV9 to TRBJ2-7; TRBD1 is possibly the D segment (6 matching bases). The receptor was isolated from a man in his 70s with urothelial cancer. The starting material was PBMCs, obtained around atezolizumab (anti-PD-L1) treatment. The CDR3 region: CASSVGAGVTYEQYF. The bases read TGTGCCAGCAGCGTGGGGGCAGGGGTGACCTACGAGCAGTACTTC. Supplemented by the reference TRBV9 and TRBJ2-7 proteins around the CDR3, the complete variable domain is DSGVTQTPKHLITATGQRVTLRCSPRSGDLSVYWYQQSLDQGLQFLIQYYNGEERAKGNILERFSAQQFPDLHSELNLSSLELGDSALYFCASSVGAGVTYEQYFGPGTRLTVT.